These 26 T cell receptor beta chains share one sample of origin, sequenced in a study of coeliac disease. Repertoires were generated with immunoSEQ multiplex PCR, while TCRdb's copy carries only in-frame clones and drops some. Counted here are roughly 7,000 clones, less than 65% occurring once; the ten biggest clones make up less than 4%. The sample consisted of lamina propria lymphocytes from the gut. The origin of the receptors is a woman aged 55-70 years with active celiac disease.

The chain employs TRBV5-1 and TRBJ2-5; D possibly corresponds to TRBD1 (5 bases). With the DNA end fitting TRBJ2-7 better, the J assignment may be wrong. CDR1 is SGHRS and CDR2 is YFSETQ in the germline V gene. This CDR3 region has 16 residues. CDR3 in amino acids: CASSLESLQDIYEQYF. Here the CDR3 DNA reads TGCGCCAGCAGCTTGGAGTCCTTACAGGATATTTACGAGCAGTACTTC.

This clone was observed a few times. The gene calls are TRBV7-2 and TRBJ2-4, with a possible D match to TRBD1 (5 bases). The CDR3 length is 13 residues. V lost 3 bases to trimming and J lost 5 bases, with 8 bases between them. From germline, CDR1 is SGHTA and CDR2 FQGNSA. The CDR3 DNA is TGTGCCAGCAGCTTGGTACAGGAAAACATTCAGTACTTC. This codes for CASSLVQENIQYF.

The chain has TRBV11-1 and TRBJ1-6, with D uncertain. V lost 0 bases and J lost 10, with 10 bases in between. CDR3 length equals 14 residues. Germline V gene lookup returns CDR1 SGHAT and CDR2 FQDESV (reference sequence). Here the CDR3 DNA reads TGTGCCAGCAGCTTAGCGTCAACAGCCTCACCCCTCCACTTT. It is translated as CASSLASTASPLHF.

This rearrangement joins TRBV5-1 to TRBJ1-4; 8 bases align to TRBD1. CDR1 is SGHRS, CDR2 YFSETQ, per germline. The V segment lost 4 bases and the J segment 7 bases; nucleotides outside the gene matches: 6. The CDR3 has 14 residues. Here the CDR3 reads CASSRQGTGEKLFF. CDR3 bases: TGCGCCAGCAGCAGACAGGGGACTGGTGAAAAACTGTTTTTT.

This chain connects TRBV18 to TRBJ2-7; no clear D gene. This CDR3 has 15 amino acids. V dropped 6 bases and J dropped 3 bases, with 18 bases sitting between them. The germline V gene has CDR1 KGHSH and CDR2 LQKENI. In DNA form, the CDR3 reads TGTGCCAGCTCCCTGCGTGCATTTATACTCTACGAGCAGTACTTC. The encoded protein is CASSLRAFILYEQYF.

The chain recombines TRBV25-1 with TRBJ1-1; TRBD1 matches at 8 bases. J gave up 4 bases and V 5 bases, and 6 bases lay outside the gene matches. This CDR3 has 14 residues. The V gene's germline CDR1 is MGHDK and CDR2 SYGVNS. The CDR3 spells CASSPTGGATEAFF. CDR3 nucleotides: TGTGCCAGCAGTCCTACAGGGGGAGCCACTGAAGCTTTCTTT.

This chain uses TRBV7-8 with TRBJ2-1; D is perhaps TRBD2 (6 bases). CDR1 and CDR2 (germline): SGHVS, FQNEAQ. The CDR3 totals 15 residues. Trimming pared 5 bases from V and 2 bases from J, leaving 13 bases between. CDR3 coding DNA: TGTGCCAGCAGCACGCGGGACCGCGCCTACAATGAGCAGTTCTTC. Residues: CASSTRDRAYNEQFF. The full variable domain, its missing parts supplied by reference TRBV7-8 and TRBJ2-1, is GAGVSQSPRYKVAKRGQDVALRCDPISGHVSLFWYQQALGQGPEFLTYFQNEAQLDKSGLPSDRFFAERPEGSVSTLKIQRTQQEDSAVYLCASSTRDRAYNEQFFGPGTRLTVL.

This sequence joins TRBV20-1 and TRBJ1-1; tentatively, D is TRBD1 (5 bases). CDR3 length: 11 residues. V lost 2 bases and J lost 8, with 9 bases in between. The germline gives CDR1 DFQATT, CDR2 SNEGSKA (reference sequence). This CDR3 is CSARRTTEAFF. The CDR3 DNA sequence: TGCAGTGCTAGAAGGACAACCGAAGCTTTCTTT.

V is TRBV6-1 and J is TRBJ2-7; 9 bases align to TRBD2. J gave up 3 bases and V 4 bases, and 7 bases lay outside the gene matches. Germline CDR1 reads MNHNS; CDR2 reads SASEGT. The CDR3 runs 15 residues. Here the CDR3 reads CASSVSGTSRYEQYF. The CDR3, as DNA: TGTGCCAGCAGTGTTTCCGGGACTAGCCGCTACGAGCAGTACTTC.

This clone was recorded a few times. The V gene is TRBV15, the J gene TRBJ1-3, with 7 bases that match TRBD1. Germline V gene lookup returns CDR1 LNHNV and CDR2 YYDKDF (reference sequence). With V trimmed by 0 bases and J by 0 bases, 2 bases remained unmatched. The CDR3 has 16 amino acids. CDR3 sequence: CATSRDYRGSGNTIYF. The CDR3 bases are TGTGCCACCAGCAGAGATTACAGGGGCTCTGGAAACACCATATATTTT.

The rearrangement uses TRBV18 and TRBJ2-3; D perhaps matches TRBD2 (6 bases). Germline values: CDR1 KGHSH, CDR2 LQKENI. The CDR3 loop spans 16 amino acids. Trimming took off 5 bases at V and 0 bases at J, with 15 bases between the two ends. The CDR3 region is CASSLRDSESTDTQYF. The CDR3 nucleotides read TGTGCCAGCTCATTACGGGACTCTGAAAGCACAGATACGCAGTATTTT.

CDR3: CASSLGGSRDTQYF. Here the CDR3 DNA reads TGTGCCAGCAGCTTAGGTGGGAGTAGAGATACGCAGTATTTT. The genes are TRBV11-1 and TRBJ2-3; D is perhaps TRBD2 (5 bases). The CDR3 has 14 amino acids. Per germline, CDR1 SGHAT and CDR2 FQDESV (reference sequence). Trimming pared 1 base from V and 5 bases from J, leaving 10 bases between.

V is TRBV19 and J is TRBJ1-2; possible D gene TRBD1, 5 bases. Trimming pared 5 bases from V and 8 bases from J, leaving 9 bases between. The germline V gene has CDR1 LNHDA and CDR2 SQIVND (reference sequence). This CDR3 spans 11 amino acids. CDR3 sequence: CASSLGLGYTF. As DNA, the CDR3 is TGTGCCAGTAGTTTGGGGCTCGGCTACACCTTC. The whole variable domain, filled in from reference TRBV19 and TRBJ1-2, reads DGGITQSPKYLFRKEGQNVTLSCEQNLNHDAMYWYRQDPGQGLRLIYYSQIVNDFQKGDIAEGYSVSREKKESFPLTVTSAQKNPTAFYLCASSLGLGYTFGSGTRLTVV.

The chain recombines TRBV15 with TRBJ1-2, with 11 bases matching TRBD1. The germline V gene has CDR1 LNHNV and CDR2 YYDKDF (reference sequence). The CDR3 length is 14 residues. Trimming at V came to 6 bases and at J to 6 bases, leaving 6 bases not matched to a gene. CDR3 coding DNA: TGTGCCACCAGGATAGCGGGACAGGGGGATGGCTACACCTTC. This codes for CATRIAGQGDGYTF.

This clone is labeled as medium-sized. V gene TRBV10-3 combines with J gene TRBJ1-1, with D unclear. Germline CDR1 ENHRY, CDR2 SYGVKD. Trimming stripped 3 bases from V and 0 bases from J, with 5 bases between. The CDR3 has 13 residues. The CDR3 region has the DNA TGTGCCATCAGTGACAGATTGAACACTGAAGCTTTCTTT. This codes for CAISDRLNTEAFF.

The CDR3, as DNA: TGTGCCAGCAGCCTGGGGGGGAGCTACAATGAGCAGTTCTTC. Its translation: CASSLGGSYNEQFF. This chain links TRBV7-2 with TRBJ2-1, with 7 nucleotides matching TRBD2. This CDR3 region has 14 residues. V lost 5 bases, J lost 3 bases, and 4 bases stayed unmatched. Germline V lookup: CDR1 SGHTA, CDR2 FQGNSA. Using reference TRBV7-2 and TRBJ2-1 for the parts outside the CDR3, the full variable domain is GAGVSQSPSNKVTEKGKDVELRCDPISGHTALYWYRQSLGQGLEFLIYFQGNSAPDKSGLPSDRFSAERTGGSVSTLTIQRTQQEDSAVYLCASSLGGSYNEQFFGPGTRLTVL.

This clone has only a few counts. The genes are TRBV18 and TRBJ1-4; 8 nucleotides agree with TRBD1. Germline CDR1 KGHSH, CDR2 LQKENI. CDR3 length: 16 residues. With V trimmed by 3 bases and J by 2 bases, 5 bases remained unmatched. The CDR3 loop reads CASSPRQGATNEKLFF. The DNA of the CDR3 is TGTGCCAGCTCACCCCGGCAGGGGGCGACTAATGAAAAACTGTTTTTT.

The V and J genes are TRBV28 and TRBJ2-1, with 9 bases identical to TRBD2. The CDR3 is made up of 14 amino acids. With 6 bases clipped from V and 6 bases from J, the junction kept 6 bases outside the gene matches. Germline V lookup: CDR1 MDHEN, CDR2 SYDVKM. DNA for the CDR3: TGTGCCAGCAGCTTTAGCGGGAGTAGCAATGAGCAGTTCTTC. Its protein is CASSFSGSSNEQFF.

This chain uses TRBV10-1 with TRBJ1-5; D ambiguous. The CDR3 consists of 14 residues. V was cut by 10 bases and J by 0 bases, with 13 bases left in between. CDR1 is WNHNN and CDR2 is SYGVQD in the germline V gene (reference sequence). CDR3 in amino acids: CATLRAYSNQPQHF. CDR3 nucleotides: TGCGCCACCCTCAGAGCGTATAGCAATCAGCCCCAGCATTTT.

The chain recombines TRBV28 with TRBJ1-2, with TRBD1 matching over 7 bases. The CDR3 is 14 amino acids. Looked up from germline, CDR1 is MDHEN and CDR2 is SYDVKM. With V trimmed by 6 bases and J by 5 bases, 9 bases remained unmatched. The CDR3 region is CASSLIQGGYGYTF. For the CDR3, the DNA is TGTGCCAGCAGCCTAATTCAGGGGGGATATGGCTACACCTTC.

This clone was recorded a few times. The chain links TRBV7-8 to TRBJ2-2; tentative D call: TRBD1 (6 bases). The CDR3 is made up of 16 amino acids. In germline, CDR1 is SGHVS, CDR2 FQNEAQ. V lost 2 bases and J lost 0, with 10 bases in between. The CDR3 here is CASSLQGNSNTGELFF. CDR3 nucleotide sequence: TGTGCCAGCAGCTTACAGGGGAATTCGAACACCGGGGAGCTGTTTTTT.

This clone was counted only a few times. The genes are TRBV5-5 and TRBJ2-5; TRBD1 matches 8 bases. The CDR3 contains 15 residues. Germline values: CDR1 SGHKS, CDR2 YYEKEE (reference sequence). The J segment lost 7 bases and the V segment lost 6 bases, leaving 14 bases of the junction unmatched. CDR3: CASTTSGRGHGTQYF. The CDR3 region has the DNA TGTGCCAGCACCACGTCGGGCAGGGGGCATGGGACCCAGTACTTC. Filled out from reference TRBV5-5 and TRBJ2-5, the complete variable domain reads DAGVTQSPTHLIKTRGQQVTLRCSPISGHKSVSWYQQVLGQGPQFIFQYYEKEERGRGNFPDRFSARQFPNYSSELNVNALLLGDSALYLCASTTSGRGHGTQYFGPGTRLLVL.

This chain joins TRBV29-1 and TRBJ2-5, with a weak D call TRBD2 (5 bases). The CDR3 length is 12 residues. V gave up 6 bases and J gave up 5 bases, with 13 bases separating them. In germline, CDR1 is SQVTM, CDR2 ANQGSEA. CDR3 nucleotides: TGCAGCGTGTCATTGGGGAGTGAGACCCAGTACTTC. It translates to CSVSLGSETQYF.

The J gene is TRBJ2-7, the V gene TRBV2; 9 nucleotides align to TRBD2. Germline assignment: CDR1 SNHLY and CDR2 FYNNEI. The length of the CDR3 is 14 residues. The trim removed 6 bases at V and 1 base at J, leaving 4 bases unmatched. CDR3 amino acids: CASRSSGGSYEQYF. The CDR3 coding sequence is TGTGCCAGCAGATCAAGCGGGGGGTCCTACGAGCAGTACTTC.

The chain employs TRBV30 and TRBJ1-1; D is uncertain. V lost 2 bases and J 1 base, leaving 8 bases between the germline ends. CDR3 length equals 13 residues. Germline V gene data show CDR1 as GTSNPN and CDR2 as SVGIG (reference sequence). The CDR3 is CAWSRVPNTEAFF. The CDR3 DNA sequence: TGTGCCTGGAGTCGGGTGCCGAACACTGAAGCTTTCTTT.

The chain joins TRBV19 to TRBJ1-1; a weak D match, TRBD1 (6 bases). The V gene lost 2 bases and the J gene lost 1 base, with 17 bases spanning the gap. The CDR3 covers 17 residues. Germline V gene sequence: CDR1 LNHDA, CDR2 SQIVND (reference sequence). CDR3 coding DNA: TGTGCCAGTAGTATATGGGCGACAGGCAACACGAACACTGAAGCTTTCTTT. It encodes CASSIWATGNTNTEAFF.